The clone carrying this T cell receptor beta chain appeared many times. There were TCR beta CDR3 regions amplified from RNA transcripts. HTBI primers drove first-round RT-PCR of the TCR CDR3. Each CDR3 protein is one row after TCRdb ran MiXCR on the multiplex PCR reads. Among roughly 710,000 distinct CDR3 sequences listed, over 35% were seen once. These data come from a study of T cells in Graves' hyperthyroidism and ophthalmopathy. The sequence was collected from a middle-aged woman with Graves' hyperthyroidism. The sequenced sample consisted of blood.

CDR3: CASSLGGQTYEQYF. Written as DNA, the CDR3 is TGTGCCAGCAGCTTAGGGGGACAGACTTACGAGCAGTACTTC. This chain joins TRBV7-8 and TRBJ2-7; 7 bases are shared with TRBD1. J was trimmed by 4 bases and V by 1 base; bases with no gene match: 4. The CDR3 extends over 14 amino acids. Germline loops: CDR1 SGHVS, CDR2 FQNEAQ.